One T cell receptor beta chain is described in this entry. This sample stems from a study of T cell responses to AZD1222 COVID-19 vaccine. The CDR3 has 14 residues. Germline V gene lookup returns CDR1 MGHRA and CDR2 YSYEKL. V was clipped by 4 bases and J by 4 bases; unmatched bases: 4. The data were produced by immunoSEQ multiplex PCR, yet TCRdb's version contains in-frame clones alone and is incomplete. Altogether around 140,000 clones are present, 70% to 90% being singletons, with the ten largest covering approximately 8%. This TCR came from an adult in good health. V usage is TRBV4-1 and J usage is TRBJ1-2, with 9 bases identical to TRBD1. The sample was peripheral blood, taken on day 0 of AZD1222 vaccination. The CDR3 region has the DNA TGCGCCAGCAGCCGGACAGGGGAAACCTATGGCTACACCTTC. Translating gives CASSRTGETYGYTF.